The rows below give T cell receptor beta chains drawn from one sample of a study of blood T cells in healthy people across ages. TCRdb processed the 5' RACE reads anew with MiXCR; each CDR3 protein has one entry. The sample lists around 600,000 distinct CDR3 sequences, around 48% occurring once. Sequencing was performed on blood. The source is a man of 80 years or more in good health. Each CDR3 is given with its conserved first and last residue. Each record gives: V gene, J gene, clone size, D gene, CDR3 DNA, CDR3 protein. The D gene is left open where the match is weak. The size field is filled for only some rows; it gives once, few, many or a size class.

V: TRBV20-1
J: TRBJ2-3
size: many
D: NA
DNA: TGCAGTGCTAGAACCACCAACCCTAGGCCAGATACGCAGTATTTT
CDR3: CSARTTNPRPDTQYF

V: TRBV28
J: TRBJ1-5
size: NA
D: NA
DNA: TGTGCCAGCACCCCTATTGGGGGAGGGCAGCCCCAGCATTTT
CDR3: CASTPIGGGQPQHF

V: TRBV7-2
J: TRBJ2-4
size: once
D: TRBD1
DNA: TGTGCCAGCAGCCCCCGCGCCTCGATCAGGGGGCGCACGGACATTCAGTACTTC
CDR3: CASSPRASIRGRTDIQYF

V: TRBV20-1
J: TRBJ1-5
size: NA
D: NA
DNA: TGCAGTGCTAGTGGGACCGGCGTGGGGCCCCAGCATTTT
CDR3: CSASGTGVGPQHF

V: TRBV29-1
J: TRBJ2-3
size: NA
D: TRBD2
DNA: TGCAGCGTTGACACTAGCGGGAGGTGGACAGATACGCAGTCTTTT
CDR3: CSVDTSGRWTDTQSF

V: TRBV28
J: TRBJ2-4
size: NA
D: TRBD2
DNA: TGTGCCAGCAGCAGCCCCGTGTCTAGCGGGAGGGCCGCAACCAAAAACATTCAGTACTTC
CDR3: CASSSPVSSGRAATKNIQYF

V: TRBV6-6
J: TRBJ2-4
size: many
D: NA
DNA: TGTGCCAGCAGCCAAGGGGGGGACCTAGCCAAAAACATTCAGTACTTC
CDR3: CASSQGGDLAKNIQYF

V: TRBV6-4
J: TRBJ1-6
size: few
D: NA
DNA: TGTGCCAGCAGTGAAGGGGATGCCTATAATTCACCCCTCCACTTT
CDR3: CASSEGDAYNSPLHF

V: TRBV6-6
J: TRBJ1-2
size: once
D: TRBD1
DNA: TGTGCCAGCAGTTACCTCACAGGGGGGAACTATGGCTACACCTTC
CDR3: CASSYLTGGNYGYTF

V: TRBV12-3/TRBV12-4
J: TRBJ2-1
size: few
D: NA
DNA: TGTGCCAGCAACCCGTCAAGCTACAATGAGCAGTTCTTC
CDR3: CASNPSSYNEQFF

V: TRBV5-1
J: TRBJ2-3
size: NA
D: NA
DNA: TGCGCCAGCAGCTTGGACAGGGTGTTTACAGATACGCAGTATTTT
CDR3: CASSLDRVFTDTQYF

V: TRBV6-1
J: TRBJ1-2
size: NA
D: NA
DNA: TGTGCCAGCAGTGAAAGGGACTGGGATGGCTACACCTTC
CDR3: CASSERDWDGYTF

V: TRBV20-1
J: TRBJ2-1
size: NA
D: NA
DNA: TGCAGTGCGAGCCCCGGGACCGGGAGCTCGCAGTTCTTC
CDR3: CSASPGTGSSQFF

V: TRBV6-6
J: TRBJ1-1
size: once
D: NA
DNA: TGTGCCAGCAGTTACGGTCGGGGGTACACCCAAGCTTTCTTT
CDR3: CASSYGRGYTQAFF

V: TRBV6-6
J: TRBJ2-1
size: NA
D: NA
DNA: TGTGCCAGCAGCCCTAACCTACTTACCTACAATGAGCAGTTCTTC
CDR3: CASSPNLLTYNEQFF

V: TRBV27
J: TRBJ2-1
size: NA
D: NA
DNA: TGTGCCAGCAGTACCTCAAATGAGCAGTTCTTC
CDR3: CASSTSNEQFF

V: TRBV7-9
J: TRBJ1-2
size: once
D: TRBD1
DNA: TGTGCCAGCAGCTTTACAGGGGACTGGGATGGCTACACCTTC
CDR3: CASSFTGDWDGYTF

V: TRBV7-3
J: TRBJ1-2
size: NA
D: NA
DNA: TGTGCCAGCTCCCAAGAGGGAGGTGGCTACACCTTC
CDR3: CASSQEGGGYTF

V: TRBV28
J: TRBJ2-1
size: NA
D: NA
DNA: TGTGCCAGCAGGGATAGCGGCCATGAGCAGTTCTTC
CDR3: CASRDSGHEQFF

V: TRBV5-1
J: TRBJ1-2
size: NA
D: TRBD1
DNA: TGCGCCAGCAGCTTGCTCGGACAGGGGGTCGGGTATGGCTACACCTTC
CDR3: CASSLLGQGVGYGYTF

V: TRBV5-1
J: TRBJ2-5
size: NA
D: TRBD1
DNA: TGCGCCAGCAGCTCCGGGACAGCCCCCAGAGAGACCCAGTACTTC
CDR3: CASSSGTAPRETQYF

V: TRBV6-5
J: TRBJ2-1
size: many
D: TRBD2
DNA: TGTGCCAGCAGGGCCGGGGGAGCGGGAGAGGTGCATGAGCAGTTCTTC
CDR3: CASRAGGAGEVHEQFF

V: TRBV29-1
J: TRBJ1-2
size: few
D: TRBD1
DNA: TGCAGCGTTGCTTCAAAAGGGGGGACAGTAGGCGGCTACACCTTC
CDR3: CSVASKGGTVGGYTF

V: TRBV5-1
J: TRBJ2-6
size: NA
D: NA
DNA: TGCGCCAGCAGTACGAATCCCTTGGCAGGCTTCAGCTCTGGGGCCAACGTCCTGACTTTC
CDR3: CASSTNPLAGFSSGANVLTF

V: TRBV27
J: TRBJ1-1
size: few
D: NA
DNA: TGTGCCAGCAGCCTTTTTCAGATAGCGAACACTGAAGCTTTCTTT
CDR3: CASSLFQIANTEAFF

V: TRBV7-2
J: TRBJ2-1
size: many
D: NA
DNA: TGTGCCAGCAGCTTAGCGGGGGGATTATACAATGAGCAGTTCTTC
CDR3: CASSLAGGLYNEQFF

V: TRBV20-1
J: TRBJ1-1
size: few
D: NA
DNA: TGCAGTGCTAGACGGGGGGCGAACACTGAAGCTTTCTTT
CDR3: CSARRGANTEAFF

V: TRBV20-1
J: TRBJ2-1
size: NA
D: NA
DNA: TGCAGTGCTAGCTGGCAGGCCGAATTATCCTACAATGAGCAGTTCTTC
CDR3: CSASWQAELSYNEQFF

V: TRBV7-2
J: TRBJ1-1
size: NA
D: NA
DNA: TGTGCCAGCAGCATACAGACTGGGTCGAACACTGAAGCTTTCTTT
CDR3: CASSIQTGSNTEAFF

V: TRBV11-2
J: TRBJ1-6
size: NA
D: TRBD1
DNA: TGTGCCAGCAGCTTAGGGGACAGGGTGAATTCACCCCCCCACTTT
CDR3: CASSLGDRVNSPPHF

V: TRBV25-1
J: TRBJ2-5
size: NA
D: NA
DNA: TGTGCCAGCAAGGGGGTCTACGTGCAGTACTTC
CDR3: CASKGVYVQYF

V: TRBV7-2
J: TRBJ2-1
size: NA
D: TRBD2
DNA: TGTGCCAGCAGCTTAGGTTGGGCTAGCGGGCCTGGGAATGAGCAGTTCTTC
CDR3: CASSLGWASGPGNEQFF

V: TRBV7-2
J: TRBJ2-7
size: NA
D: NA
DNA: TGTGCCAGCAGCTACGGGACGATCTCCTACGAGCAGTACTTC
CDR3: CASSYGTISYEQYF

V: TRBV7-3
J: TRBJ2-2
size: NA
D: NA
DNA: TGTGCCAGCGGGGGTATCACCGGGGAGCTGTTTTTT
CDR3: CASGGITGELFF

V: TRBV25-1
J: TRBJ2-5
size: NA
D: TRBD1
DNA: TGTGCCAGCAACACACTGACAGGGTTCGAAGAGACCCAGTACTTC
CDR3: CASNTLTGFEETQYF

V: TRBV20-1
J: TRBJ2-7
size: NA
D: TRBD2
DNA: TGCAGTGCTAGAGACGGCCGGCGGGGGGACTGGTACGAGCAGTACTTC
CDR3: CSARDGRRGDWYEQYF

V: TRBV7-9
J: TRBJ1-2
size: NA
D: TRBD1
DNA: TGTGCCAGCAGCTTAGCGCTGACAGGGGGTGGCTACACCTTC
CDR3: CASSLALTGGGYTF

V: TRBV28
J: TRBJ2-5
size: NA
D: NA
DNA: TGTGCCAGCAGTTTATGGGGCCGGGTCGGCAGCGGGCCACACCAAGAGACCCAGTACTTC
CDR3: CASSLWGRVGSGPHQETQYF

V: TRBV7-2
J: TRBJ2-1
size: NA
D: NA
DNA: TGTGCCAGCAGCTTATATTCAGCAACTTACAATGAGCAGTTCTTC
CDR3: CASSLYSATYNEQFF

V: TRBV7-6
J: TRBJ2-1
size: NA
D: TRBD2
DNA: TGTGCCAGCAGCTTAGCGCCTAGTCTAGCGGGGGCCAATGAGCAGTTCTTC
CDR3: CASSLAPSLAGANEQFF

V: TRBV4-3
J: TRBJ2-7
size: once
D: NA
DNA: TGCGCCAGCAGCCTTTCTAACGCCGACGCGTACGAGCAGTACTTC
CDR3: CASSLSNADAYEQYF

V: TRBV9
J: TRBJ2-1
size: NA
D: TRBD2
DNA: TGTGCCAGCAGCCCGAGACCCACTAGCGGGAGAAGCTCCTACAATGAGCAGTTCTTC
CDR3: CASSPRPTSGRSSYNEQFF

V: TRBV29-1
J: TRBJ1-2
size: NA
D: NA
DNA: TGCAGCGTCACTATACAGGGTAGCTATGGCTACACCTTC
CDR3: CSVTIQGSYGYTF